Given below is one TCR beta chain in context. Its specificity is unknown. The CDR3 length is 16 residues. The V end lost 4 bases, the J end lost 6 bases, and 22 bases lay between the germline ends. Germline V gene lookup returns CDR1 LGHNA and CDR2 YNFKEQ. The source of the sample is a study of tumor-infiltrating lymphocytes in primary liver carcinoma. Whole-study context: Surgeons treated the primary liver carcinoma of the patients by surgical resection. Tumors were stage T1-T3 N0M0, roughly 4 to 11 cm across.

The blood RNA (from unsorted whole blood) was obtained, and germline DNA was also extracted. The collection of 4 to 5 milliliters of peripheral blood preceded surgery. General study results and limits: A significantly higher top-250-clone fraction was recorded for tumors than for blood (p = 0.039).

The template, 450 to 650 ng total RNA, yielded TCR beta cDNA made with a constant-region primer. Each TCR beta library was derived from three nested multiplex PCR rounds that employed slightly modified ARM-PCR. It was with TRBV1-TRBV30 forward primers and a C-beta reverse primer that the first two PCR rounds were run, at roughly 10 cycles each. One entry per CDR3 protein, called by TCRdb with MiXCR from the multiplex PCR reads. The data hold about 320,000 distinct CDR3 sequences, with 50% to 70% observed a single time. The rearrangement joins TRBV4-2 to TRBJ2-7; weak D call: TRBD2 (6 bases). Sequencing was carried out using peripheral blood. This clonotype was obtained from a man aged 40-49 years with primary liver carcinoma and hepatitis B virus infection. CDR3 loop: CASSRPSSDGPCEQYF. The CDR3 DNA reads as TGTGCCAGCAGCCGACCATCTAGCGACGGTCCCTGCGAGCAGTACTTC.